Included here is one T cell receptor beta chain sequence, with context. What it binds is unknown. This sample was included in a study of T-cell memory formation after mild COVID-19. Study information: Largely donor-specific TCR clusters were found.

This CDR3 is 14 amino acids long. Germline assignment: CDR1 MDHEN and CDR2 SYDVKM. The V and J ends lost 5 bases and 5 bases respectively, with 15 bases between them. General study results and limits: CD4/CD8 balance held among clones contracting day 15 to 85, and later expanders leaned CD4+.

One entry per CDR3 protein, called by TCRdb with MiXCR from the 5' RACE reads. The sample includes fewer than 250,000 distinct CDR3 sequences, roughly 10% of them seen just once. This receptor was identified in a man younger than 35 who had mild COVID-19 (a few samples of this study predate the infection). Cell type and time point are not known. The sample consisted of PBMCs or a T cell subset sorted from them (not recorded which). The chain recombines TRBV28 with TRBJ1-2, with a possible D match to TRBD1 (5 bases). Here the CDR3 DNA reads TGTGCCAGCAGTCTCCCCCCGGGGGGGTATGGCTACACCTTC. This encodes CASSLPPGGYGYTF.